This T cell receptor (beta chain) was recovered during a study of T cell repertoires in cytomegalovirus infection. About the research overall: It was the public TCR beta signatures that indicated both CMV infection and matching HLA type.

Each CDR3 protein is one row after TCRdb ran MiXCR on the reads. Seen here are some 220,000 distinct CDR3 sequences, 5% to 8.5% observed once, and the top ten hold about 6.5%. This CDR3 has 15 residues. Between the trimmed V and J ends, which lost 3 bases and 5 bases, there was a span of 15 bases. CDR1 and CDR2 from the germline V gene are SGHDT and YYEEEE. Many counts were recorded for this clonotype. The chain links TRBV5-6 to TRBJ1-5, with D unclear. The sequence was collected from a human donor in good health (CMV status not recorded). Some clones in this sample may be carry-over from other donors' samples. Sequenced sample: PBMCs. CDR3 DNA: TGTGCCAGCAGCTCGGTCGGCGCTGGGGATCAGCCCCAGCATTTT. Its protein product is CASSSVGAGDQPQHF. Together with reference TRBV5-6 and TRBJ1-5, the CDR3 gives the full variable domain: DAGVTQSPTHLIKTRGQQVTLRCSPKSGHDTVSWYQQALGQGPQFIFQYYEEEERQRGNFPDRFSGHQFPNYSSELNVNALLLGDSALYLCASSSVGAGDQPQHFGDGTRLSIL.